This TCR beta chain was found in a study of T cell responses to AZD1222 COVID-19 vaccine. The V gene's germline CDR1 is SGHTA and CDR2 FQGNSA. CDR3 length: 13 residues. Trimming pared 3 bases from V and 7 bases from J, leaving 12 bases between. Whole-study results and caveats: The span of vaccine-associated CD4 TCRs extended across spike, with dominance at 160-218 and 743-854.

Here immunoSEQ multiplex PCR was the method, and the copy in TCRdb shows in-frame clones only, minus some. The data hold approximately 140,000 clones, with approximately 90% observed a single time. Regarding this clone: Its antigen is unidentified.

The J gene is TRBJ1-2, the V gene TRBV7-2; D is unclear. This clonotype was sampled from an adult who received the AZD1222 COVID-19 vaccine. The source material was peripheral blood, sampled 28 days after the second AZD1222 dose. CDR3 region: CASSLTDTRGYTF. DNA for the CDR3: TGTGCCAGCAGCTTGACGGATACACGTGGCTACACCTTC.